The clone carrying this TCR beta chain came up many times. CDR1 and CDR2 from the germline V gene are MNHNS and SASEGT. The V end was cut by 3 bases, the J end by 1 base, with 12 bases between. The CDR3 is made up of 15 amino acids. The data stem from a study of T cells in Graves' hyperthyroidism and ophthalmopathy. From RNA transcripts, TCR beta CDR3 regions were amplified. TCR CDR3 regions were first amplified by RT-PCR with HTBI primers. In TCRdb, the multiplex PCR reads were re-called with MiXCR into one record per CDR3 protein. The data hold 650,000 to 750,000 distinct CDR3 sequences, with 14% observed a single time.

The sample consisted of blood. The rearrangement links TRBV6-1 to TRBJ1-1, with D unclear. The TCR sequence derives from a woman aged 18-29 years with Graves' hyperthyroidism. CDR3 sequence: CASSDPRYGNTEAFF. In nucleotides, the CDR3 is TGTGCCAGCAGTGACCCAAGGTATGGGAACACTGAAGCTTTCTTT.